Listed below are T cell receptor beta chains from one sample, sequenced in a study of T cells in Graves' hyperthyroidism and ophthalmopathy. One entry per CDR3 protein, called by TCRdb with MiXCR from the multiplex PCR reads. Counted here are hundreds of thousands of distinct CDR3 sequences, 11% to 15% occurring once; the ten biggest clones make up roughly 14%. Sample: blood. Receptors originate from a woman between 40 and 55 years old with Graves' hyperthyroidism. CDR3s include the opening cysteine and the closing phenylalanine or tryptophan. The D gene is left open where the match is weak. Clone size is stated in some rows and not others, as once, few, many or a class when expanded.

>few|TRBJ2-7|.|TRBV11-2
CASSRPSGSSYEQYF
TGTGCCAGCAGCCGACCCAGCGGAAGCTCCTACGAGCAGTACTTC
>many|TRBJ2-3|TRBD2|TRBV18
CASSPPSGSGTDTQYF
TGTGCCAGCTCACCACCTAGCGGGAGCGGCACAGATACGCAGTATTTT
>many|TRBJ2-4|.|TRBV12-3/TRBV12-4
CASSFLGIQYF
TGTGCCAGCAGTTTCTTGGGCATTCAGTACTTC
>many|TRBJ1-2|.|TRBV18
CASSPKEGNYGYTF
TGTGCCAGCTCACCAAAGGAGGGGAACTATGGCTACACCTTC
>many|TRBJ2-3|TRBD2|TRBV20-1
CSARGSLAGRTDTQYF
TGCAGTGCTAGAGGGAGCCTAGCGGGACGCACAGATACGCAGTATTTT
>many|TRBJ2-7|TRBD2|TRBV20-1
CSARDLASGSDEQYF
TGCAGTGCTAGAGATTTGGCTAGCGGGAGCGACGAGCAGTACTTC
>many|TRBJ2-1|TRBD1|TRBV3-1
CASSLARGSSYNEQFF
TGTGCCAGCAGCCTTGCCAGGGGGTCGTCCTACAATGAGCAGTTCTTC
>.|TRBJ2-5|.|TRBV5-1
CASSLGNTGRGETQYF
TGCGCCAGCAGCTTGGGGAATACAGGGCGCGGGGAGACCCAGTACTTC
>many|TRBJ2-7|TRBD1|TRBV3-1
CASSKWGTDIPYEQYF
TGTGCCAGCAGCAAATGGGGGACAGATATTCCCTACGAGCAGTACTTC
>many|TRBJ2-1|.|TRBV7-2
CASSLGYGVFRSNEQFF
TGTGCCAGCAGCTTAGGGTATGGTGTGTTTCGAAGCAATGAGCAGTTCTTC
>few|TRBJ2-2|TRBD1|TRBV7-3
CASSPRTGTENTGELFF
TGTGCCAGCAGCCCCCGGACAGGGACCGAGAACACCGGGGAGCTGTTTTTT
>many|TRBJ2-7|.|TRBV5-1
CASSSSDSGEQYF
TGCGCCAGCAGCTCTTCAGACAGTGGCGAGCAGTACTTC
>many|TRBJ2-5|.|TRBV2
CASRPVEETQYF
TGTGCCAGCAGGCCCGTAGAAGAGACCCAGTACTTC
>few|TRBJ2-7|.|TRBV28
CASESWGSALRNEQYF
TGTGCCTCTGAGTCCTGGGGCTCGGCCCTTAGGAACGAGCAGTACTTC
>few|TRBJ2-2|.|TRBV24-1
CATSGGPKENTGELFF
TGTGCCACCAGTGGAGGCCCGAAGGAGAACACCGGGGAGCTGTTTTTT
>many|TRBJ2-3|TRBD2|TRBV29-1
CSVELAGGTDTQYF
TGCAGCGTTGAACTAGCGGGAGGCACAGATACGCAGTATTTT
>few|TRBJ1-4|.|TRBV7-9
CASSQDPNEKLFF
TGTGCCAGCAGCCAGGACCCAAATGAAAAACTGTTTTTT
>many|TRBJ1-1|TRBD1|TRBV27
CATTKTGKNTEAFF
TGTGCCACTACAAAGACAGGGAAGAACACTGAAGCTTTCTTT
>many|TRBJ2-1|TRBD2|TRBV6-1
CASSGAGGLNEQFF
TGTGCCAGCAGTGGAGCGGGAGGGTTAAATGAGCAGTTCTTC
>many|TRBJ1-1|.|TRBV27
CASSLLSLNTEAFF
TGTGCCAGCAGTTTGCTCAGCCTGAACACTGAAGCTTTCTTT